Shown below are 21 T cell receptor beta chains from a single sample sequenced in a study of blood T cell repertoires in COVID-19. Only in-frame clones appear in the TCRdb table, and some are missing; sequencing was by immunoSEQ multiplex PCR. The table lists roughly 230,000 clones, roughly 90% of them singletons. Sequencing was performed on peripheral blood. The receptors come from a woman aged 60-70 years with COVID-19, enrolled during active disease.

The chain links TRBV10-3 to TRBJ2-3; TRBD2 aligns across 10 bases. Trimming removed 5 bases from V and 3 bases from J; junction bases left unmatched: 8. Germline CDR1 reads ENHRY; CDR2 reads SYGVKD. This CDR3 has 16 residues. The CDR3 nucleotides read TGTGCCATCAGTAAAAGCGGGGGGGCCGTTACAGATACGCAGTATTTT. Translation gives CAISKSGGAVTDTQYF.

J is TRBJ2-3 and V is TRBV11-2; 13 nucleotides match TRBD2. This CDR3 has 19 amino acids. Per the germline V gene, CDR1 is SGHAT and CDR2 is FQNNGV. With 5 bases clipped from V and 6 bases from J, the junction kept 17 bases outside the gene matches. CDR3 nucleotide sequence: TGTGCCAGCAGCCAGCGGACTAGCGGGGGAACGAGGTTGGCGGATACGCAGTATTTT. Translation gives CASSQRTSGGTRLADTQYF.

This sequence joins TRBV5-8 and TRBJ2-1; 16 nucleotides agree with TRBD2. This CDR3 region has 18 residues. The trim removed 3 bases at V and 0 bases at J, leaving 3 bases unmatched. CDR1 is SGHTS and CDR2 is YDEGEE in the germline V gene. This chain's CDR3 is CASSSGTSGGASYNEQFF. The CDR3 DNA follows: TGTGCCAGCAGCTCCGGGACTAGCGGGGGGGCCTCCTACAATGAGCAGTTCTTC.

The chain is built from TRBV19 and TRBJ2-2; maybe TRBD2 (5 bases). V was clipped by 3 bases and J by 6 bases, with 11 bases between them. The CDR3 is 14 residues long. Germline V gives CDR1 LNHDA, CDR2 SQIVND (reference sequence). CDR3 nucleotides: TGTGCCAGTAGTATTACGTCCGGGGCCGGGGAGCTGTTTTTT. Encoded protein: CASSITSGAGELFF. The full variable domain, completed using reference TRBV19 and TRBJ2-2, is DGGITQSPKYLFRKEGQNVTLSCEQNLNHDAMYWYRQDPGQGLRLIYYSQIVNDFQKGDIAEGYSVSREKKESFPLTVTSAQKNPTAFYLCASSITSGAGELFFGEGSRLTVL.

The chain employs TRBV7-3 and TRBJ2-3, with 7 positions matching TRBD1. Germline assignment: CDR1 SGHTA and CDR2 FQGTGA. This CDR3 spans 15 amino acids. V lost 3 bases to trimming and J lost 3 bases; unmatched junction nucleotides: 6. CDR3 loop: CASSLGQLLTDTQYF. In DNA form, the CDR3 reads TGTGCCAGCAGCTTGGGACAGCTCCTAACAGATACGCAGTATTTT. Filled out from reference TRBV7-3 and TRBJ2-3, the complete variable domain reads GAGVSQTPSNKVTEKGKYVELRCDPISGHTALYWYRQSLGQGPEFLIYFQGTGAADDSGLPNDRFFAVRPEGSVSTLKIQRTERGDSAVYLCASSLGQLLTDTQYFGPGTRLTVL.

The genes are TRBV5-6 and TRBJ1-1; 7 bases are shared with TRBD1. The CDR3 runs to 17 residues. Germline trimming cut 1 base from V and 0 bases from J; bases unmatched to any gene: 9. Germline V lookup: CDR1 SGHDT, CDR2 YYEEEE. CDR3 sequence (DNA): TGTGCCAGCAGCTTGTTACAGGGGTTCCGAATGAACACTGAAGCTTTCTTT. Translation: CASSLLQGFRMNTEAFF. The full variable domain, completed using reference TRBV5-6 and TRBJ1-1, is DAGVTQSPTHLIKTRGQQVTLRCSPKSGHDTVSWYQQALGQGPQFIFQYYEEEERQRGNFPDRFSGHQFPNYSSELNVNALLLGDSALYLCASSLLQGFRMNTEAFFGQGTRLTVV.

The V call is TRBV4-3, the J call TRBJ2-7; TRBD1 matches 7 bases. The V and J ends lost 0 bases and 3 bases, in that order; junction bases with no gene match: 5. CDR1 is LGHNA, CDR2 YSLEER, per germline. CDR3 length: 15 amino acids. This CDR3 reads CASSQEGGHLYEQYF. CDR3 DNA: TGCGCCAGCAGCCAAGAAGGGGGCCATCTCTACGAGCAGTACTTC.

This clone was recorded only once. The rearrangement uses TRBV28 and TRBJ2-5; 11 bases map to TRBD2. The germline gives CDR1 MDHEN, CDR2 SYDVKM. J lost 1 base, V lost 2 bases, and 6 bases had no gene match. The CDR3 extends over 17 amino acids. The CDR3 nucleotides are TGTGCCAGCAGTTTACGACTAGCGGGGCCCATCCAAGAGACCCAGTACTTC. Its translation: CASSLRLAGPIQETQYF.

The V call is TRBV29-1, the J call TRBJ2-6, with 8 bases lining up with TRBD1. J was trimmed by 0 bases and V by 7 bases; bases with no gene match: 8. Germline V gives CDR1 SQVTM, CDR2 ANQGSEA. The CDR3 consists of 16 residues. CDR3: CSASGTGVSGANVLTF. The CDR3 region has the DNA TGCAGCGCATCCGGGACAGGCGTCTCTGGGGCCAACGTCCTGACTTTC. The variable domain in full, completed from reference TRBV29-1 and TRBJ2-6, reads SAVISQKPSRDICQRGTSLTIQCQVDSQVTMMFWYRQQPGQSLTLIATANQGSEATYESGFVIDKFPISRPNLTFSTLTVSNMSPEDSSIYLCSASGTGVSGANVLTFGAGSRLTVL.

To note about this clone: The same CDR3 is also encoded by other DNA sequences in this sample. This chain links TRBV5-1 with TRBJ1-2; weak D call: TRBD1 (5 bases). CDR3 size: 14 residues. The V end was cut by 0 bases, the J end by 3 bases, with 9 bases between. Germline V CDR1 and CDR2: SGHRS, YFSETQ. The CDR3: CASSLVGGDYGYTF. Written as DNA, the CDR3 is TGCGCCAGCAGCTTGGTGGGGGGAGACTATGGCTACACCTTC.

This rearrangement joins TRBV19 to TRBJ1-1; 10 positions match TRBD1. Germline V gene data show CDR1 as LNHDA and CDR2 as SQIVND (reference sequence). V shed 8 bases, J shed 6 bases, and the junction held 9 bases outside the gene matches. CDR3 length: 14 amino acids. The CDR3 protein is CASRQGAQGAEAFF. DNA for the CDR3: TGTGCCAGTCGACAGGGGGCGCAGGGAGCTGAAGCTTTCTTT.

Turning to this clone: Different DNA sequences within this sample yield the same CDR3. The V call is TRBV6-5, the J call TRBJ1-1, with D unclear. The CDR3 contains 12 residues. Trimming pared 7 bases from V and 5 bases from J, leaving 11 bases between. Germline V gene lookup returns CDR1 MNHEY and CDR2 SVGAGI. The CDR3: CASNPRGTEAFF. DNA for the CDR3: TGTGCCAGCAACCCCCGAGGAACTGAAGCTTTCTTT.

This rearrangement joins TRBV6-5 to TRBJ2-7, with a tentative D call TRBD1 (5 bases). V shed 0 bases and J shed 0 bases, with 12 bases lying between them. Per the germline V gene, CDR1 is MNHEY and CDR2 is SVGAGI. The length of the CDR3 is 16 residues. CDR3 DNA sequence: TGTGCCAGCAGTTACTCTTTCAGGGCGAGCTCCTACGAGCAGTACTTC. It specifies CASSYSFRASSYEQYF.

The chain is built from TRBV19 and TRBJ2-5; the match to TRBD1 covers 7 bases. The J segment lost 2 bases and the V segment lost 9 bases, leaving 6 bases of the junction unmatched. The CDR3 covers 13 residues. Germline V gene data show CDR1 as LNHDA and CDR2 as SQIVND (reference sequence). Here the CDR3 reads CASHKQGQETQYF. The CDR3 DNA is TGTGCCAGCCACAAACAGGGGCAAGAGACCCAGTACTTC.

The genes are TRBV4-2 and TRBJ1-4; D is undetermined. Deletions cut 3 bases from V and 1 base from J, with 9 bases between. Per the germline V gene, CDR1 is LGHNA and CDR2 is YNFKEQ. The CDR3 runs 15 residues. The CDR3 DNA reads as TGTGCCAGCAGCCAGAAGGAGGGAACTAATGAAAAACTGTTTTTT. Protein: CASSQKEGTNEKLFF.

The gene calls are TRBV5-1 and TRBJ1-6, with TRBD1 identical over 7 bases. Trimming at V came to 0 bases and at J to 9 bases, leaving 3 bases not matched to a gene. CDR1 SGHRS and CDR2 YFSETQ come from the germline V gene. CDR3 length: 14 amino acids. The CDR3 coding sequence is TGCGCCAGCAGCTTGGACAGGGGAGGTTCACCCCTCCACTTT. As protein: CASSLDRGGSPLHF. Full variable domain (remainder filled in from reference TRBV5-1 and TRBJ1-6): KAGVTQTPRYLIKTRGQQVTLSCSPISGHRSVSWYQQTPGQGLQFLFEYFSETQRNKGNFPGRFSGRQFSNSRSEMNVSTLELGDSALYLCASSLDRGGSPLHFGNGTRLTVT.

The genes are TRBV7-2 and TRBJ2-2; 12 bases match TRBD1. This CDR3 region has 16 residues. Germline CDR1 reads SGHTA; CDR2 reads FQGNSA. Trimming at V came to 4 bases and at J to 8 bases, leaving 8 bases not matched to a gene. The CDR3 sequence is CASSSKGQGALGELFF. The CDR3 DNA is TGTGCCAGCAGCTCCAAGGGACAGGGGGCATTAGGGGAGCTGTTTTTT.

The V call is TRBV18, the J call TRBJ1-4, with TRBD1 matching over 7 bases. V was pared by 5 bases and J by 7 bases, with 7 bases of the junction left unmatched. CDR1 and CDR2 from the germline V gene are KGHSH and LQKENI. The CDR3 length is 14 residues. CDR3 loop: CASSEGQVGEKLFF. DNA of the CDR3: TGTGCCAGCTCAGAAGGACAGGTTGGTGAAAAACTGTTTTTT. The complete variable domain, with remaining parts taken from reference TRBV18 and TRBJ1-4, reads NAGVMQNPRHLVRRRGQEARLRCSPMKGHSHVYWYRQLPEEGLKFMVYLQKENIIDESGMPKERFSAEFPKEGPSILRIQQVVRGDSAAYFCASSEGQVGEKLFFGSGTQLSVL.

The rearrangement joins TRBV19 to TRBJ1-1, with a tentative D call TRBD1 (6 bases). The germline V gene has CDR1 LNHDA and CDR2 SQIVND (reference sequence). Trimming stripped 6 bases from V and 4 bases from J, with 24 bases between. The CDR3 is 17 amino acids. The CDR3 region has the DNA TGTGCCAGTAGAAGAGGGTACATCCAGGGGTCGGGCACTGAAGCTTTCTTT. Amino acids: CASRRGYIQGSGTEAFF.

The CDR3 region is CASSTEGVFNNEQFF. CDR3 coding DNA: TGTGCCAGCAGCACAGAAGGGGTCTTTAACAATGAGCAGTTCTTC. V gene TRBV5-6 combines with J gene TRBJ2-1; possible D gene TRBD1, 5 bases. The CDR3 is 15 amino acids. V lost 4 bases and J 5 bases, leaving 16 bases between the germline ends. Germline loops: CDR1 SGHDT, CDR2 YYEEEE.

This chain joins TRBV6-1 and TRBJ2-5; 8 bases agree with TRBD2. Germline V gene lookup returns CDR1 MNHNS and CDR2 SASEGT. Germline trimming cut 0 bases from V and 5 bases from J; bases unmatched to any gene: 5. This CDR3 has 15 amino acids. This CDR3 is CASSEARGVSETQYF. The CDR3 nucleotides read TGTGCCAGCAGTGAAGCGCGGGGGGTTTCGGAGACCCAGTACTTC.